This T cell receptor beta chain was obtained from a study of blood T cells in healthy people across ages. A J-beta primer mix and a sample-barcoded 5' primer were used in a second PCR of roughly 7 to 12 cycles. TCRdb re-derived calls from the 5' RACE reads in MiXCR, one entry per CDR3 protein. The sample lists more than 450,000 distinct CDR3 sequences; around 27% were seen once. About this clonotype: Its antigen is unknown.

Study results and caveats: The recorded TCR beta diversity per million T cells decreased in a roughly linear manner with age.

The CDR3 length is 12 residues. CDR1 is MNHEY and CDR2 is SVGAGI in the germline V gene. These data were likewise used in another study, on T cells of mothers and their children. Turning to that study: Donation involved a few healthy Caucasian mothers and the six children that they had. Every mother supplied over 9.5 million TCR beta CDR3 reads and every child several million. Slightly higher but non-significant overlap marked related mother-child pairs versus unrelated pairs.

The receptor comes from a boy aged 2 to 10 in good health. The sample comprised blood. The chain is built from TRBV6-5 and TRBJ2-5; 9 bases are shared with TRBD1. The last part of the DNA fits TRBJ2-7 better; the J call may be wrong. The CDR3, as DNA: TGTGCCACTCGACAGGGGGACTACGAGCAGTACTTC. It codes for CATRQGDYEQYF.